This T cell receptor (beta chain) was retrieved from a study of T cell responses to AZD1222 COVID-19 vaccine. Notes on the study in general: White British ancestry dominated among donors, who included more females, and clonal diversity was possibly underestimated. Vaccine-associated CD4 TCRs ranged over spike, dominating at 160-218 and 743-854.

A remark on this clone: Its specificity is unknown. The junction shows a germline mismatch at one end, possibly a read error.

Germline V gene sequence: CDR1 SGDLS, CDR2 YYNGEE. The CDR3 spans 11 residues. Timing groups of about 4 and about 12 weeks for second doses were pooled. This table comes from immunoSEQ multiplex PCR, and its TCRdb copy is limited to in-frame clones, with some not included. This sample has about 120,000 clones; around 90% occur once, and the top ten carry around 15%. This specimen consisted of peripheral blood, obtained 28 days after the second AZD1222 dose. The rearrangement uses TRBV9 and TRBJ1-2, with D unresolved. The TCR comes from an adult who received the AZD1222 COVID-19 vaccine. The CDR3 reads CASSVVGGLAF. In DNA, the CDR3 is TGTGCCAGCAGCGTAGTGGGAGGGCTAGCCTTC.